Below, one T cell receptor beta chain is given with its context. Its antigen is unidentified. A junction end diverges from the germline sequence, so it may reflect a read error. The source of the sample is a study of T cell responses to AZD1222 COVID-19 vaccine. Study conclusions and caveats: Nearly half of spike-specific TCRs reportedly target variant regions that are unmutated in the B.1.351 and B.1.1.7 variants.

TCRdb's copy holds only in-frame clones and misses some; the assay was immunoSEQ multiplex PCR. The sample holds approximately 140,000 clones, roughly 90% seen once. From germline, CDR1 is MRHNA and CDR2 SNTAGT. The CDR3 has 16 residues. Doses given second, at about 4 or about 12 weeks, were pooled. The material sequenced was peripheral blood, taken 28 days after the second AZD1222 dose. The chain is built from TRBV6-4 and TRBJ1-1, with D tentatively TRBD1 (6 bases). The receptor was derived from an adult who received the AZD1222 COVID-19 vaccine. CDR3 coding DNA: TGTGCCAGCACTGACCCTGACAGGCAAAATAACACTGAAGCTTTCTTT. This sequence encodes CASTDPDRQNNTEAFF.